These 13 T cell receptor beta chains share one sample of origin, sequenced in a study of beta chain features in type 1 diabetes. The whole isolated RNA underwent reverse transcription, so sequencing captured expressed TCRB transcripts. Using immunoSEQ multiplex PCR, the repertoire was profiled, and TCRdb retains in-frame clones only, with some absent. The sample comprises 10,000 to 15,000 clones, about half of which are singletons, and around 0.97% rests with the top ten. Sequenced input: stem cell memory CD4+ T cells from blood. The source of these receptors is a young man in good health.

This chain links TRBV10-3 with TRBJ1-6; D remains ambiguous. The V end lost 0 bases, the J end lost 12 bases, and 9 bases lay between the germline ends. Germline V gene data show CDR1 as ENHRY and CDR2 as SYGVKD. CDR3 length equals 13 residues. The CDR3 DNA reads TGTGCCATCAGTGAGTCGTTGTCCCAACCCCTCCACTTT. Translating it yields CAISESLSQPLHF.

The rearrangement joins TRBV4-1 to TRBJ1-4, with 7 bases lining up with TRBD1. Germline V CDR1 and CDR2: MGHRA, YSYEKL. After removal of 4 bases from V and 10 bases from J, the junction contained 9 bases not matched to a gene. The CDR3 is 14 amino acids. CDR3 sequence: CASSLVGQVGKLFF. The CDR3 bases are TGCGCCAGCAGCCTAGTCGGACAGGTCGGAAAACTGTTTTTT.

This chain uses TRBV7-2 with TRBJ1-5; tentatively, D is TRBD1 (6 bases). Germline assignment: CDR1 SGHTA and CDR2 FQGNSA. CDR3 size: 16 residues. V was clipped by 1 base and J by 7 bases, with 17 bases between them. CDR3 residues: CASSLVGGGEQQPQHF. The DNA for the CDR3 is TGTGCCAGCAGCTTAGTGGGAGGGGGTGAGCAACAGCCCCAGCATTTT.

V usage is TRBV18 and J usage is TRBJ1-4; 9 nucleotides align to TRBD1. The germline CDR1 and CDR2 sequences are KGHSH and LQKENI. V shed 3 bases, J shed 13 bases, and the junction held 9 bases outside the gene matches. The CDR3 contains 14 residues. This CDR3 is CASSPWDRAIGLFF. The CDR3 DNA is TGTGCCAGCTCACCCTGGGACAGGGCCATCGGACTGTTTTTT.

CDR3 region: CASTNGGFALNSPLHF. The CDR3 nucleotides read TGTGCCAGCACCAACGGAGGGTTCGCTCTTAATTCACCCCTCCACTTT. The chain links TRBV4-2 to TRBJ1-6, with no clear D. The CDR3 runs to 16 residues. In germline, CDR1 is LGHNA, CDR2 YNFKEQ. V lost 7 bases to trimming and J lost 6 bases, with 19 bases between them.

In DNA, the CDR3 is TGTGCCAGTAGTATTGCCAGGGGCACCGGGGAGCTGTTTTTT. This encodes CASSIARGTGELFF. The V call is TRBV19, the J call TRBJ2-2; tentatively, D is TRBD1 (6 bases). V lost 3 bases to trimming and J lost 4 bases, with 9 bases between them. CDR1 and CDR2 (germline): LNHDA, SQIVND (reference sequence). CDR3 length equals 14 residues.

The chain has TRBV5-1 and TRBJ2-7, with 7 bases identical to TRBD1. Trimming at V came to 4 bases and at J to 6 bases, leaving 16 bases not matched to a gene. This CDR3 is built from 16 residues. CDR1 and CDR2 from the germline V gene are SGHRS and YFSETQ. CDR3: CASSEQGTAVLSEQYF. The CDR3 nucleotides read TGCGCCAGCAGCGAACAAGGGACAGCCGTTCTAAGCGAGCAGTACTTC.

This clone turned up a few times. The V gene is TRBV30, the J gene TRBJ2-1; 9 positions agree with TRBD1. This CDR3 comprises 15 residues. V dropped 3 bases and J dropped 6; count of bases not matched to a gene: 9. In germline, CDR1 is GTSNPN, CDR2 SVGIG (reference sequence). In nucleotides, the CDR3 is TGTGCCTGGAGCGCTGGACAGGGGTTAAGCAATGAGCAGTTCTTC. This translates into CAWSAGQGLSNEQFF.

This clone was observed once. V is TRBV27 and J is TRBJ1-5; unclear D gene. The V and J ends lost 5 bases and 7 bases respectively, with 12 bases between them. The V gene's germline CDR1 is MNHEY and CDR2 SMNVEV (reference sequence). The CDR3 has 13 amino acids. Here the CDR3 DNA reads TGTGCCAGCAGTCCATTCCCCGGGCAGCCCCAGCATTTT. Encoded protein: CASSPFPGQPQHF.

This clone was seen just once. The V call is TRBV5-1, the J call TRBJ1-2, with D perhaps TRBD1 (5 bases). Per germline, CDR1 SGHRS and CDR2 YFSETQ. V lost 0 bases, J lost 0 bases, and 6 bases lay in between. This CDR3 region has 14 residues. The CDR3 DNA reads TGCGCCAGCAGCTTGGAGACAGCTAACTATGGCTACACCTTC. Amino acid sequence: CASSLETANYGYTF. The whole variable domain, filled in from reference TRBV5-1 and TRBJ1-2, reads KAGVTQTPRYLIKTRGQQVTLSCSPISGHRSVSWYQQTPGQGLQFLFEYFSETQRNKGNFPGRFSGRQFSNSRSEMNVSTLELGDSALYLCASSLETANYGYTFGSGTRLTVV.

The rearrangement links TRBV18 to TRBJ2-1; TRBD2 aligns across 10 bases. V lost 6 bases to trimming and J lost 7 bases; unmatched junction nucleotides: 6. CDR1 KGHSH and CDR2 LQKENI come from the germline V gene. The CDR3 runs to 14 residues. The CDR3, as DNA: TGTGCCAGCTCCCCCGGGACTAGCGTGAATGAGCAGTTCTTC. Amino acid sequence: CASSPGTSVNEQFF.

This sequence joins TRBV7-2 and TRBJ2-7; the D is unclear. Germline loops: CDR1 SGHTA, CDR2 FQGNSA. The CDR3 consists of 15 residues. The ends were cut back, 5 bases at V and 6 bases at J, with 20 bases in the middle. The CDR3 DNA is TGTGCCAGCAGCCTAAACGTACAGATAGTCGCCGAGCAGTACTTC. Its translation: CASSLNVQIVAEQYF.

The chain recombines TRBV10-3 with TRBJ2-1, with 7 positions matching TRBD1. Germline CDR1 reads ENHRY; CDR2 reads SYGVKD. The CDR3 totals 16 residues. The junction had 12 bases not matched to a gene; V was cut back by 6 bases and J by 4 bases. The CDR3 is CAISGYRGVGYNEQFF. CDR3 DNA: TGTGCCATCAGCGGGTACAGGGGCGTCGGTTACAATGAGCAGTTCTTC.